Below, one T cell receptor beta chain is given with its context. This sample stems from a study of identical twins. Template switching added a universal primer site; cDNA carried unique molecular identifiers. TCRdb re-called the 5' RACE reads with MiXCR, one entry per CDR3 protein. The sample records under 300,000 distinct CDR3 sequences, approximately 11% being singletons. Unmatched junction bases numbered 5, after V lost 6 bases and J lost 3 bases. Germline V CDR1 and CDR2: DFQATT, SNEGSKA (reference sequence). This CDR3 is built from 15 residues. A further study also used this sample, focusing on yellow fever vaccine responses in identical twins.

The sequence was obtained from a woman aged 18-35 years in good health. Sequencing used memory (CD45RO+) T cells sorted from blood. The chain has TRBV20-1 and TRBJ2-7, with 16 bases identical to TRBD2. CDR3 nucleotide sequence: TGCAGTGCCAAAGGGACTAGCGGGAGGGACTACGAGCAGTACTTC. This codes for CSAKGTSGRDYEQYF.